Below, 10 T cell receptor beta chains from the same sample are listed, as sequenced in a study of T-cell reconstitution after alpha-beta-depleted transplantation in children. The TCRbeta library was prepared with unique molecular identifiers. TCRdb re-derived calls from the PCR reads in MiXCR, one entry per CDR3 protein. Of over 200,000 distinct CDR3 sequences listed, roughly 10% are singletons. Sequencing was performed on PBMCs, taken before TCRalphabeta/CD19-depleted stem cell transplant. The source is a child younger than two with acute myeloid leukemia, due to receive a stem cell transplant.

This clonotype has at least ten counts. This chain joins TRBV5-1 and TRBJ2-1; no clear D gene. CDR1 is SGHRS, CDR2 YFSETQ, per germline. The CDR3 sequence is 16 residues long. Trimming left V 4 bases short and J 4 bases short, with 18 bases between. The CDR3 region is CASSPTDTFLYNEQFF. Here the CDR3 DNA reads TGCGCCAGCAGCCCCACCGACACGTTCCTTTACAATGAGCAGTTCTTC.

Many counts were recorded for this clonotype. The CDR3 DNA is TGTGCCAGCAGTTATGTCGGGGTCGGGGAGCTGTTTTTT. It translates to CASSYVGVGELFF. The chain has TRBV6-2 or TRBV6-3 and TRBJ2-2, with a possible D match to TRBD2 (5 bases). V lost 3 bases to trimming and J lost 7 bases, with 9 bases between them. The V gene's germline CDR1 is MNHEY and CDR2 SVGEGT. The CDR3 is 13 amino acids.

This clonotype was counted at least ten times. V and J are TRBV2 and TRBJ2-1, with 7 positions matching TRBD2. Germline V gene sequence: CDR1 SNHLY, CDR2 FYNNEI. The J segment lost 3 bases and the V segment lost 2 bases, leaving 1 base of the junction unmatched. The CDR3 covers 14 residues. For the CDR3, the DNA is TGTGCCAGCAGTGAAAGGGACTACTACAATGAGCAGTTCTTC. The encoded protein is CASSERDYYNEQFF.

The chain carries TRBV10-1 and TRBJ2-7; TRBD1 matches 9 bases. V shed 0 bases, J shed 2 bases, and the junction held 8 bases outside the gene matches. The CDR3 runs to 17 residues. Germline CDR1 WNHNN, CDR2 SYGVQD (reference sequence). The chain's CDR3 is CASSESGTGGAPYEQYF. The CDR3 DNA sequence: TGCGCCAGCAGTGAGTCTGGAACAGGGGGCGCCCCCTACGAGCAGTACTTC.

In this sample, this clonotype turned up many times. The chain has TRBV5-1 and TRBJ2-1, with TRBD2 as a possible D gene (5 bases). V was shortened by 5 bases and J by 4 bases, with 10 bases between the two germline ends. Germline V gene data show CDR1 as SGHRS and CDR2 as YFSETQ. The CDR3 runs 13 residues. The CDR3 DNA sequence: TGCGCCAGCAGTTCCAGCGGTTACAATGAGCAGTTCTTC. Amino acids: CASSSSGYNEQFF.

This clonotype was observed at least ten times. The chain is built from TRBV2 and TRBJ1-4; D not certain. The CDR3 runs to 13 residues. Germline V gene data show CDR1 as SNHLY and CDR2 as FYNNEI. V gave up 6 bases and J gave up 4 bases, with 9 bases separating them. This CDR3 reads CASRGSLNEKLFF. The CDR3 DNA follows: TGTGCCAGCAGGGGCAGCCTTAATGAAAAACTGTTTTTT.

This clonotype was recorded many times. This chain joins TRBV18 and TRBJ1-4, with a weak D call TRBD1 (6 bases). The CDR3 is 15 residues long. Trimming took off 1 base at V and 6 bases at J, with 12 bases between the two ends. Germline values: CDR1 KGHSH, CDR2 LQKENI. CDR3 bases: TGTGCCAGCTCACCACAGACAGGATCTCATGAAAAACTGTTTTTT. The encoded protein is CASSPQTGSHEKLFF.

This clonotype appeared many times. V and J are TRBV18 and TRBJ1-4; tentatively, D is TRBD1 (5 bases). V lost 2 bases, J lost 4 bases, and 8 bases lay in between. This CDR3 is built from 14 residues. Per the germline V gene, CDR1 is KGHSH and CDR2 is LQKENI. DNA of the CDR3: TGTGCCAGCTCACCAGGGGCCATTAATGAAAAACTGTTTTTT. Translation: CASSPGAINEKLFF. The complete variable domain, with remaining parts taken from reference TRBV18 and TRBJ1-4, reads NAGVMQNPRHLVRRRGQEARLRCSPMKGHSHVYWYRQLPEEGLKFMVYLQKENIIDESGMPKERFSAEFPKEGPSILRIQQVVRGDSAAYFCASSPGAINEKLFFGSGTQLSVL.

The sample holds many counts of this clonotype. The rearrangement uses TRBV11-1 and TRBJ2-1; 14 bases are a match to TRBD2. In germline, CDR1 is SGHAT, CDR2 FQDESV (reference sequence). CDR3 length equals 18 residues. J gave up 3 bases and V 6 bases, and 10 bases lay outside the gene matches. CDR3 protein: CASRSGTSGSKGYNEQFF. The DNA for the CDR3 is TGTGCCAGCAGATCCGGGACTAGCGGGAGTAAGGGCTACAATGAGCAGTTCTTC.

This clonotype was recorded many times. The chain recombines TRBV7-2 with TRBJ2-7; D not resolved. V was clipped by 2 bases and J by 4 bases, with 9 bases between them. Germline assignment: CDR1 SGHTA and CDR2 FQGNSA. The CDR3 has 13 residues. The CDR3 spells CASSLSRRYEQYF. CDR3 DNA: TGTGCCAGCAGCTTATCGCGGAGATACGAGCAGTACTTC. The full variable domain, with the rest looked up from reference TRBV7-2 and TRBJ2-7, is GAGVSQSPSNKVTEKGKDVELRCDPISGHTALYWYRQSLGQGLEFLIYFQGNSAPDKSGLPSDRFSAERTGGSVSTLTIQRTQQEDSAVYLCASSLSRRYEQYFGPGTRLTVT.